Below, 23 T cell receptor beta chains from the same sample are listed, as sequenced in a study of OX40 agonist ivuxolimab in advanced cancers. Using immunoSEQ multiplex PCR, the repertoire was profiled, and TCRdb retains in-frame clones only, with some absent. The data hold about 7,000 clones, with 80% to 85% observed a single time. The sample was CD4+ or CD8+ T cells sorted from blood, taken in a trial of the OX40 agonist ivuxolimab. All receptors come from an adult with an advanced solid tumor such as melanoma, head and neck, liver or kidney cancer.

The chain has TRBV27 and TRBJ2-2; 15 bases line up with TRBD2. The CDR3 consists of 18 residues. Trimming took 5 bases from V and 5 from J; bases not matched to a gene: 9. The germline V gene encodes CDR1 MNHEY and CDR2 SMNVEV (reference sequence). CDR3 loop: CASSLGLAGGSLTGELFF. CDR3 nucleotide sequence: TGTGCCAGCAGTCTCGGACTAGCGGGGGGGAGTCTGACCGGGGAGCTGTTTTTT.

This clone was recorded a few times. This chain connects TRBV19 to TRBJ1-1; D ambiguous. Per germline, CDR1 LNHDA and CDR2 SQIVND (reference sequence). This CDR3 has 13 residues. V gave up 5 bases and J gave up 0 bases, with 7 bases separating them. The CDR3 sequence: CASSDYLNTEAFF. CDR3 DNA: TGTGCCAGTAGTGATTACCTGAACACTGAAGCTTTCTTT.

The chain joins TRBV7-3 to TRBJ1-1; TRBD1 is a possible D gene (6 bases). In germline, CDR1 is SGHTA, CDR2 FQGTGA. The V and J ends lost 2 bases and 1 base respectively, with 11 bases between them. The CDR3 runs 15 residues. CDR3 in amino acids: CASSLSGTSNTEAFF. CDR3 nucleotide sequence: TGTGCCAGCAGCTTATCTGGGACATCGAACACTGAAGCTTTCTTT.

This clone has a single count. The V gene is TRBV5-4, the J gene TRBJ1-2; D not certain. The CDR3 runs to 17 residues. CDR1 SGHNT and CDR2 YYREEE come from the germline V gene (reference sequence). Trimming shortened V by 0 bases and J by 4 bases, and 19 bases separated the two germline ends. The CDR3 DNA reads as TGTGCCAGCAGCTTGGCCGAGGATTTAAGGGCAAGCTATGGCTACACCTTC. Translated: CASSLAEDLRASYGYTF.

This chain uses TRBV4-1 with TRBJ2-6, with TRBD1 matching 9 bases. CDR3 length: 19 amino acids. V lost 6 bases to trimming and J lost 1 base; unmatched junction nucleotides: 13. The germline V gene encodes CDR1 MGHRA and CDR2 YSYEKL. The CDR3 sequence: CASSLTYRTGASGANVLTF. The CDR3 DNA is TGCGCCAGCAGTCTCACCTACCGGACAGGGGCTTCTGGGGCCAACGTCCTGACTTTC.

As DNA, the CDR3 is TGTGCCAGCAGGACGTCCGGGACAGGGGCCCCCAATGAGCAGTTCTTC. Translation: CASRTSGTGAPNEQFF. This rearrangement joins TRBV27 to TRBJ2-1, with 10 bases fitting TRBD1. The CDR3 runs 16 residues. CDR1 is MNHEY and CDR2 is SMNVEV in the germline V gene (reference sequence). V lost 6 bases to trimming and J lost 6 bases; unmatched junction nucleotides: 11.

The chain is built from TRBV2 and TRBJ2-3, with 13 nucleotides matching TRBD2. From germline, CDR1 is SNHLY and CDR2 FYNNEI. The CDR3 is 15 amino acids. With 6 bases clipped from V and 7 bases from J, the junction kept 7 bases outside the gene matches. The CDR3 coding sequence is TGTGCCAGCAGGGCCGGGACTAGCGGGGTACATACGCAGTATTTT. It is translated as CASRAGTSGVHTQYF.

Concerning this clone itself: The same CDR3 arises from other DNA sequences in this sample as well. J is TRBJ2-5 and V is TRBV4-2; 9 positions agree with TRBD2. This CDR3 contains 15 residues. The trim removed 4 bases at V and 2 bases at J, leaving 5 bases unmatched. CDR1 and CDR2 (germline): LGHNA, YNFKEQ. The DNA for the CDR3 is TGTGCCAGCAGCCGCGTCGCGGGGGGGCAAGAGACCCAGTACTTC. Protein sequence: CASSRVAGGQETQYF.

With respect to this clone: The junction departs from the called germline gene at one end, perhaps through a read error. The chain recombines TRBV20-1 with TRBJ1-1; D is ambiguous. Germline V gives CDR1 DFQATT, CDR2 SNEGSKA (reference sequence). This CDR3 comprises 11 residues. CDR3 nucleotides: TGCAGTGCGAGAGGGCGCTCTGAAGCTTTCTTT. Residues: CSARGRSEAFF.

The V gene is TRBV5-1, the J gene TRBJ2-3, with TRBD1 matching over 7 bases. J was trimmed by 1 base and V by 2 bases; bases with no gene match: 10. The CDR3 length is 17 residues. Germline V gene sequence: CDR1 SGHRS, CDR2 YFSETQ. CDR3 loop: CASSLSTGEYRTDTQYF. The CDR3 nucleotides read TGCGCCAGCAGCTTATCTACAGGGGAGTATCGCACAGATACGCAGTATTTT. The full variable domain, with the rest looked up from reference TRBV5-1 and TRBJ2-3, is KAGVTQTPRYLIKTRGQQVTLSCSPISGHRSVSWYQQTPGQGLQFLFEYFSETQRNKGNFPGRFSGRQFSNSRSEMNVSTLELGDSALYLCASSLSTGEYRTDTQYFGPGTRLTVL.

The CDR3 DNA is TGTGCCAGCAGCCCCAGACTGAGAGATAATTCACCCCTCCACTTT. Its translation is CASSPRLRDNSPLHF. This chain joins TRBV5-8 and TRBJ1-6; D gene uncertain. V lost 4 bases, J lost 5 bases, and 13 bases lay in between. The CDR3 loop spans 15 amino acids. Germline V gene data show CDR1 as SGHTS and CDR2 as YDEGEE.

The chain combines TRBV19 with TRBJ1-5; unclear D gene. The V gene's germline CDR1 is LNHDA and CDR2 SQIVND (reference sequence). This CDR3 is 15 amino acids long. Trimming took off 3 bases at V and 4 bases at J, with 13 bases between the two ends. The CDR3 region is CASSIGGKGNQPQHF. The CDR3 coding sequence is TGTGCCAGTAGTATTGGTGGCAAGGGAAATCAGCCCCAGCATTTT.

This clone was counted between two and nine times. The chain has TRBV6-5 and TRBJ1-1; 7 nucleotides agree with TRBD1. The CDR3 is 12 amino acids. Germline V gene data show CDR1 as MNHEY and CDR2 as SVGAGI. V trimming: 7 bases; J trimming: 5 bases; junction bases outside the gene matches: 4. The CDR3 region has the DNA TGTGCCAGCAAAAGACAGGGAACTGAAGCTTTCTTT. It is translated as CASKRQGTEAFF.

Within the sample, this clone is medium-sized. The chain is built from TRBV19 and TRBJ1-4; 11 bases are a match to TRBD1. CDR1 and CDR2 (germline): LNHDA, SQIVND (reference sequence). The CDR3 has 17 amino acids. The ends lost 4 bases at V and 6 bases at J; junction bases unmatched: 10. The CDR3 nucleotides read TGTGCCAGTAGTACCGGACAGGGGGCGACTCGTGATGAAAAACTGTTTTTT. Translation: CASSTGQGATRDEKLFF.

CDR3 sequence (DNA): TGTGCCAGCAGCTTACTACAGAGCGGGGCAGATACGCAGTATTTT. This sequence encodes CASSLLQSGADTQYF. The chain combines TRBV7-6 with TRBJ2-3; 7 nucleotides line up with TRBD2. The V segment lost 2 bases and the J segment 4 bases; nucleotides outside the gene matches: 6. The length of the CDR3 is 15 residues. Germline V gene data show CDR1 as SGHVS and CDR2 as FNYEAQ.

This sequence joins TRBV7-3 and TRBJ2-2, with D tentatively TRBD1 (6 bases). With 8 bases removed from V and 0 bases from J, the gap between germline ends came to 7 bases. Germline V gives CDR1 SGHTA, CDR2 FQGTGA. This CDR3 comprises 13 residues. The CDR3 region is CASGGTNTGELFF. As DNA, the CDR3 is TGTGCCAGCGGGGGCACGAACACCGGGGAGCTGTTTTTT. Full variable domain (missing parts from reference TRBV7-3 and TRBJ2-2): GAGVSQTPSNKVTEKGKYVELRCDPISGHTALYWYRQSLGQGPEFLIYFQGTGAADDSGLPNDRFFAVRPEGSVSTLKIQRTERGDSAVYLCASGGTNTGELFFGEGSRLTVL.

This clone has just one count. Mismatch with germline at one junction end may stem from a read error. The J gene is TRBJ2-2, the V gene TRBV29-1, with 10 bases lining up with TRBD1. Germline CDR1 is SQVTM and CDR2 is ANQGSEA. CDR3 length: 14 residues. CDR3 in amino acids: CSVEGTGEAGELFF. DNA of the CDR3: TGCAGCGTGGAAGGGACAGGGGAGGCCGGGGAGCTGTTTTTT.

This clone was picked up a small number of times. The chain employs TRBV6-5 and TRBJ1-5; 7 nucleotides agree with TRBD1. The CDR3 runs 15 residues. Germline V gives CDR1 MNHEY, CDR2 SVGAGI. The V and J ends lost 9 bases and 7 bases, in that order; junction bases with no gene match: 15. CDR3 coding DNA: TGTGCCAGACTTAACAGGGGCGGCCCAATACAGCCCCAGCATTTT. Translation gives CARLNRGGPIQPQHF.

The J gene is TRBJ2-2, the V gene TRBV7-9; D remains ambiguous. Trimming pared 1 base from V and 7 bases from J, leaving 10 bases between. The CDR3 loop spans 14 amino acids. Germline loops: CDR1 SEHNR, CDR2 FQNEAQ (reference sequence). The chain's CDR3 is CASSLGVAGGELFF. The CDR3 nucleotides are TGTGCCAGCAGCTTAGGCGTCGCTGGCGGGGAGCTGTTTTTT.

This clone was counted a few times. The chain recombines TRBV2 with TRBJ1-2; no reliable D call. Per the germline V gene, CDR1 is SNHLY and CDR2 is FYNNEI. Trimming removed 9 bases from V and 3 bases from J, with 14 bases in between. The CDR3 loop spans 13 amino acids. The DNA for the CDR3 is TGTGCCAGTGGGCCTAACTCCGACTATGGCTACACCTTC. Translating gives CASGPNSDYGYTF.

The sample holds one count of this clone. This chain uses TRBV7-6 with TRBJ1-1; D call uncertain. The CDR3 has 14 amino acids. The V gene's germline CDR1 is SGHVS and CDR2 FNYEAQ. Trimming removed 8 bases from V and 3 bases from J, with 16 bases in between. CDR3 sequence: CASSGPQLDTEAFF. CDR3 DNA: TGTGCCAGCTCAGGACCTCAATTGGACACTGAAGCTTTCTTT.

The rearrangement joins TRBV5-3 to TRBJ2-1; D is possibly TRBD2 (5 bases). TRBV5-3 is noted as an ORF with a role that remains uncertain. V was clipped by 4 bases and J by 0 bases, with 14 bases between them. This CDR3 has 16 amino acids. The CDR3 region has the DNA TGTGCCAGAAGCGGAAGGAATGGGAGCTCCTACAATGAGCAGTTCTTC. Translation: CARSGRNGSSYNEQFF.

The genes are TRBV27 and TRBJ2-1; D uncertain. This CDR3 spans 13 amino acids. Germline V gene lookup returns CDR1 MNHEY and CDR2 SMNVEV (reference sequence). Trimming removed 5 bases from V and 10 bases from J, with 15 bases in between. The CDR3 DNA sequence: TGTGCCAGCAGTACCCTAATTAATAGGGAGCAGTTCTTC. Translated: CASSTLINREQFF.